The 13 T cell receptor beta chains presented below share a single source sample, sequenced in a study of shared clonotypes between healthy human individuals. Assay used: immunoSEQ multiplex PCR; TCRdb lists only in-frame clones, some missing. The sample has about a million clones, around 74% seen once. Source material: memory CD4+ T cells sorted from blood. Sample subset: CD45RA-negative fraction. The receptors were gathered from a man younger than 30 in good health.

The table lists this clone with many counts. CDR3: CASCTHHPGWTGELFF. CDR3 DNA: TGTGCCAGTTGTACACACCACCCAGGTTGGACCGGGGAGCTGTTTTTT. The genes are TRBV19 and TRBJ2-2; no clear D. CDR3 length equals 16 residues. Trimming took 8 bases from V and 5 from J, leaving 21 bases between them. The V gene's germline CDR1 is LNHDA and CDR2 SQIVND (reference sequence).

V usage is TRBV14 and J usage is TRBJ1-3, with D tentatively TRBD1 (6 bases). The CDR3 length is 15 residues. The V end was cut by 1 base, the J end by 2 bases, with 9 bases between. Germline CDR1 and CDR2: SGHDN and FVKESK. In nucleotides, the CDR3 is TGTGCCAGCAGCCAAGGAAGGGGGGCTGGAAACACCATATATTTT. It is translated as CASSQGRGAGNTIYF.

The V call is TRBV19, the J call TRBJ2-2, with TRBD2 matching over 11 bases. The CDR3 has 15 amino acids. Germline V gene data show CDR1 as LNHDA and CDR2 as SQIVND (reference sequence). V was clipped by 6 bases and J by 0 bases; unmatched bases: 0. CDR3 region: CASRLAGANTGELFF. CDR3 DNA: TGTGCCAGTAGACTAGCGGGGGCGAACACCGGGGAGCTGTTTTTT.

The CDR3 sequence: CASSLDRGDNSPLHF. DNA of the CDR3: TGTGCCAGCAGTCTCGACAGGGGCGATAATTCACCCCTCCACTTT. The chain couples TRBV2 to TRBJ1-6; TRBD1 aligns across 8 bases. This CDR3 is built from 15 residues. The V segment lost 5 bases and the J segment 5 bases; nucleotides outside the gene matches: 5. Per the germline V gene, CDR1 is SNHLY and CDR2 is FYNNEI.

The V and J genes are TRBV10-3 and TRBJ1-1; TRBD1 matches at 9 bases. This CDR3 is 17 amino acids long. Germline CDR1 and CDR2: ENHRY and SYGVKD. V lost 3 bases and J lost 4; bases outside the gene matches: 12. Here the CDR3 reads CAISELTGGTLGTEAFF. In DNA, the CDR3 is TGTGCCATCAGTGAACTTACAGGGGGCACTTTAGGCACTGAAGCTTTCTTT.

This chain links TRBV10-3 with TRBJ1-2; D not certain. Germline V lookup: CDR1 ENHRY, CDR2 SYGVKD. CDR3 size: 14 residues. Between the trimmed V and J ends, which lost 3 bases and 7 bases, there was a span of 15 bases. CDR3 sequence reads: CAISDDVQSVGYTF. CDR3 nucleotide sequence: TGTGCCATCAGTGACGATGTTCAGAGTGTTGGCTACACCTTC.

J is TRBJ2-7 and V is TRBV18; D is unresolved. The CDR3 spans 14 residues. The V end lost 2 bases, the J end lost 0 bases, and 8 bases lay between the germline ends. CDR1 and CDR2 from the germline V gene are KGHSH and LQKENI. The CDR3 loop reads CASSPAAVSYEQYF. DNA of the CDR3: TGTGCCAGCTCACCAGCGGCGGTCTCCTACGAGCAGTACTTC.

CDR3 loop: CASSLDAMQNEQFF. Here the CDR3 DNA reads TGTGCCAGCAGCTTAGACGCTATGCAAAATGAGCAGTTCTTC. The J gene is TRBJ2-1, the V gene TRBV11-3; D remains unclear. The V end was cut by 0 bases, the J end by 7 bases, with 10 bases between. The CDR3 consists of 14 residues. Germline CDR1 and CDR2: SGHNT and YENEEA.

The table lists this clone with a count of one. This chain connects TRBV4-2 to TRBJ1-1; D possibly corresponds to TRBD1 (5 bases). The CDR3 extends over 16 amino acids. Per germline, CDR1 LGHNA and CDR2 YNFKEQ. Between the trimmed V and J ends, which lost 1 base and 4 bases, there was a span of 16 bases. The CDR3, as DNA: TGTGCCAGCAGCCAAGCGGGGGGAAAAGAAACCACTGAAGCTTTCTTT. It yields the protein CASSQAGGKETTEAFF.

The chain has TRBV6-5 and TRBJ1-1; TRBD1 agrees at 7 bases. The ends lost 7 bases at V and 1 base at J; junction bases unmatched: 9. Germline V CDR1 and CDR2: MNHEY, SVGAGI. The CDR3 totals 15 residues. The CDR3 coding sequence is TGTGCCAGCACCAGAAGGCACAGGGGGAACACTGAAGCTTTCTTT. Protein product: CASTRRHRGNTEAFF.

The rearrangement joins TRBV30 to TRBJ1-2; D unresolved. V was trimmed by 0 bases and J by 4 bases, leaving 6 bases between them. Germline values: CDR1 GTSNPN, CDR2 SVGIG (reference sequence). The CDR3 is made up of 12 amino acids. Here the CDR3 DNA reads TGTGCCTGGAGTGTCCCCAGCTATGGCTACACCTTC. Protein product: CAWSVPSYGYTF.

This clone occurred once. This CDR3 reads CAIRRQGGTPDTQYF. The CDR3 coding sequence is TGTGCCATCAGACGACAGGGGGGGACTCCAGATACGCAGTATTTT. V is TRBV10-3 and J is TRBJ2-3, with TRBD1 matching over 9 bases. The CDR3 runs to 15 residues. V was clipped by 6 bases and J by 4 bases; unmatched bases: 8. Per the germline V gene, CDR1 is ENHRY and CDR2 is SYGVKD.

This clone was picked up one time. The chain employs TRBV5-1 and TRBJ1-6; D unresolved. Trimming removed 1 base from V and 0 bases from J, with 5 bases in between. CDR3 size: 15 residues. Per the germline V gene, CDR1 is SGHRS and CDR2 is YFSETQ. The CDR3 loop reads CASSLRSSYNSPLHF. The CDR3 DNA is TGCGCCAGCAGCTTGAGGTCCTCCTATAATTCACCCCTCCACTTT.